This passage covers 2 T cell receptor beta chains from one sample sequenced in a study of ipilimumab plus nivolumab after autologous stem cell transplantation. Clones were sequenced by immunoSEQ multiplex PCR, and TCRdb holds only the in-frame ones, with some missing. The sample lists about 40,000 clones; almost 95% were seen once. This specimen consisted of PBMCs, obtained in a trial of ipilimumab plus nivolumab as post-transplant consolidation. The receptors stem from a male donor with multiple myeloma.

Here the CDR3 reads CSVMAGTGARRNTEAFF. CDR3 bases: TGCAGCGTCATGGCCGGGACAGGAGCCCGGAGGAACACTGAAGCTTTCTTT. The V and J genes are TRBV29-1 and TRBJ1-1, with 8 bases lining up with TRBD1. The V gene's germline CDR1 is SQVTM and CDR2 ANQGSEA. V lost 6 bases to trimming and J lost 1 base; unmatched junction nucleotides: 16. CDR3 length equals 17 residues.

This clone was counted a single time. The rearrangement joins TRBV28 to TRBJ1-1; possibly TRBD1 for D (5 bases). Germline CDR1 MDHEN, CDR2 SYDVKM. Trimming pared 8 bases from V and 1 base from J, leaving 14 bases between. The CDR3 is 14 amino acids. CDR3 sequence: CASQTGGRNTEAFF. DNA for the CDR3: TGTGCCAGCCAAACGGGGGGAAGGAACACTGAAGCTTTCTTT.